The present entry profiles one TCR beta chain with its context. Its specificity is unknown. The data are from a study of cytomegalovirus exposure and HLA in healthy donors. Study summary: The 120 validation repertoires, a later analysis reported, used the same platform as the 666 first-cohort repertoires. Study-level findings and limits: TCR sequences were mostly rare, though some public TCRs occurred in many donors. Cytomegalovirus-associated status was assigned to about 150 TCR beta chains. Under in vitro conditions, a few CMV-associated chains were confirmed as specific for CMV antigens.

The CDR3 has 13 amino acids. V lost 3 bases and J lost 3, with 5 bases in between. Germline V gene data show CDR1 as SNHLY and CDR2 as FYNNEI. Libraries were prepared by immunoSEQ multiplex PCR; TCRdb keeps only in-frame clonotypes and omits some of them. The sample shows 150,000 or so clones, 86% of them seen only once. The receptor was derived from a man aged 18-30 years in good health and CMV-seropositive. Sequencing was carried out using PBMCs. The chain combines TRBV2 with TRBJ1-4; D not certain. Here the CDR3 reads CASSDGANEKLFF. The CDR3 nucleotides read TGTGCCAGCAGTGACGGAGCTAATGAAAAACTGTTTTTT.